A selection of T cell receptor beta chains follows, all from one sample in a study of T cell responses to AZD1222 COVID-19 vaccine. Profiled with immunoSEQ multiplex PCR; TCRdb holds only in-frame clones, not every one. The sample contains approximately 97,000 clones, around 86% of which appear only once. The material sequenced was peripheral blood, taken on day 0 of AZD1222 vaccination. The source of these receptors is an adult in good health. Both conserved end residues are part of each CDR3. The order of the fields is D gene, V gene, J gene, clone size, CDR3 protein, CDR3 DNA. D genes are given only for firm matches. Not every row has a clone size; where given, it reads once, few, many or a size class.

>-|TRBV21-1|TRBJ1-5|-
CASSNFKDPRKSNQPQHF
TGTGCCAGCAGCAATTTCAAAGACCCCAGGAAAAGCAATCAGCCCCAGCATTTT
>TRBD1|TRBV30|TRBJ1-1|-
CAWSRGTVDTEAFF
TGTGCCTGGAGTAGGGGGACAGTAGACACTGAAGCTTTCTTT
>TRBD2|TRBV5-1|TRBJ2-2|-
CASSLDPRGTSGIAGELFF
TGCGCCAGCAGCTTGGACCCGAGGGGGACTAGCGGGATAGCCGGGGAGCTGTTTTTT
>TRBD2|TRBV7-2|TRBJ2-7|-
CASSPTSGPYEQYF
TGTGCCAGCAGCCCCACTAGCGGACCCTACGAGCAGTACTTC
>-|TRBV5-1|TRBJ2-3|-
CASRYREGTDTQYF
TGCGCCAGCAGGTACCGGGAAGGCACAGATACGCAGTATTTT
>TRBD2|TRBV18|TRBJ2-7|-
CASSPKRGVGEQYF
TGTGCCAGCTCACCGAAGCGGGGGGTAGGCGAGCAGTACTTC
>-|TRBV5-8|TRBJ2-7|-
CASSFGGRNEQYF
TGTGCCAGCAGCTTCGGGGGGCGTAACGAGCAGTACTTC
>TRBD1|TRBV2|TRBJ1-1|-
CASSGQGVGTEAFF
TGTGCCAGCAGTGGACAGGGTGTTGGAACTGAAGCTTTCTTT
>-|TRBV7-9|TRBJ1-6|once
CASSLAQNNSPLHF
TGTGCCAGCAGCTTAGCGCAGAATAATTCACCCCTCCACTTT
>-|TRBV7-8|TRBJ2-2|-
CASSLVWGVGELFF
TGTGCCAGCAGCTTAGTTTGGGGAGTCGGGGAGCTGTTTTTT
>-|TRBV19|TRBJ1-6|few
CASSMLGGSKTNSPLHF
TGTGCCAGTAGTATGTTGGGTGGTAGCAAGACGAATTCACCCCTCCACTTT
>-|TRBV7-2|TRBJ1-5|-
CASTPGGAGQPQHF
TGTGCCAGCACCCCAGGCGGGGCAGGGCAGCCCCAGCATTTT
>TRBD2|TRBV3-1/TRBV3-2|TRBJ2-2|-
CASSPPSGWNTGELFF
TGTGCCAGCAGCCCCCCTAGCGGTTGGAACACCGGGGAGCTGTTTTTT
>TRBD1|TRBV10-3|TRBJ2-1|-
CAIRADRGPYNEQFF
TGTGCCATCAGGGCGGACAGGGGACCGTACAATGAGCAGTTCTTC
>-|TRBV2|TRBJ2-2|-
CASRGGNTGELFF
TGTGCCAGCAGGGGGGGGAACACCGGGGAGCTGTTTTTT